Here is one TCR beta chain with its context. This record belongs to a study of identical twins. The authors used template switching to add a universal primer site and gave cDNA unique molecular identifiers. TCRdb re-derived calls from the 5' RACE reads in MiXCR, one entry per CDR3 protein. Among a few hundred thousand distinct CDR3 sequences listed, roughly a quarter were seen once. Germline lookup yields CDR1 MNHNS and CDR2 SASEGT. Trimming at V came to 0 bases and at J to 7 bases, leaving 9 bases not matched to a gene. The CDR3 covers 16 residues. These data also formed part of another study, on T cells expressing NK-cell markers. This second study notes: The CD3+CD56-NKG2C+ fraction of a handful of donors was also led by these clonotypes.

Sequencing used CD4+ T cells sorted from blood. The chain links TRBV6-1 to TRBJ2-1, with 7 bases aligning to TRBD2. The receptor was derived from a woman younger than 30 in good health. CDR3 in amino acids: CASSEAAAGVRNEQFF. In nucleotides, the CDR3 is TGTGCCAGCAGTGAAGCGGCCGCGGGAGTGAGAAATGAGCAGTTCTTC.